The 8 T cell receptor beta chains listed next were all sequenced from one sample in a study of T cells in Graves' hyperthyroidism and ophthalmopathy. Researchers took RNA transcripts and amplified the TCR beta CDR3 regions from them. In the first-round RT-PCR of the TCR CDR3, the HTBI primer set was used. TCRdb analysed the multiplex PCR reads with MiXCR anew, one entry per CDR3 protein. Of roughly 740,000 distinct CDR3 sequences in the sample, around 17% were seen once. The sample comprised blood. These receptors came from a man aged 18 to 30 with Graves' hyperthyroidism.

The chain carries TRBV27 and TRBJ1-2; D gene unclear. The V gene's germline CDR1 is MNHEY and CDR2 SMNVEV (reference sequence). The CDR3 sequence is 13 residues long. Trimming cost V 5 bases and J 7 bases, with 14 bases left between them. The CDR3 here is CASSLTGRSGYTF. The DNA for the CDR3 is TGTGCCAGCAGTCTGACGGGGAGGAGTGGCTACACCTTC.

This chain joins TRBV7-9 and TRBJ2-3, with D perhaps matching TRBD2 (5 bases). The germline V and J ends were trimmed by 5 bases and 2 bases, with 14 bases remaining between them. The CDR3 covers 15 residues. In germline, CDR1 is SEHNR, CDR2 FQNEAQ (reference sequence). The CDR3 nucleotides read TGTGCCAGCAGCCAGACTACTCGGAACACAGATACGCAGTATTTT. Translated: CASSQTTRNTDTQYF.

As regards this clonotype: A single base separates this from a much larger clone, so it may be a read error. This chain links TRBV11-2 with TRBJ1-2, with D hard to call. Trimming took 1 base from V and 7 from J, leaving 22 bases between them. Germline lookup yields CDR1 SGHAT and CDR2 FQNNGV. This CDR3 has 17 amino acids. The CDR3 bases are TGTGCCAGCAGCTTAGTTCTAACCGCCGGGAACATTTGTGGCTACACCTTC. Translation: CASSLVLTAGNICGYTF.

This clonotype was counted a few times. The chain employs TRBV29-1 and TRBJ2-1; D gene ambiguous. The CDR3 is 15 residues long. CDR1 is SQVTM, CDR2 ANQGSEA, per germline. Deletions cut 0 bases from V and 3 bases from J, with 12 bases between. The CDR3, as DNA: TGCAGCGTTGAAGATCCCGCCGCGGTCTACAATGAGCAGTTCTTC. Translation gives CSVEDPAAVYNEQFF.

V and J are TRBV28 and TRBJ2-5; D assignment may be TRBD1 or TRBD2 (7 bases each). V lost 3 bases and J lost 2, with 28 bases in between. This CDR3 is 20 amino acids long. Germline V gives CDR1 MDHEN, CDR2 SYDVKM. The CDR3 reads CASSFLLYSFRGRGQETQYF. As DNA, the CDR3 is TGTGCCAGCAGTTTTCTGCTTTATTCGTTCAGGGGGAGGGGGCAAGAGACCCAGTACTTC.

The V and J genes are TRBV9 and TRBJ1-5; D unclear. There are 14 residues in the CDR3. Germline V gene lookup returns CDR1 SGDLS and CDR2 YYNGEE. V lost 3 bases to trimming and J lost 3 bases, with 10 bases between them. The CDR3 loop is CASSGGGYNQPQHF. DNA for the CDR3: TGTGCCAGCAGCGGGGGAGGCTACAATCAGCCCCAGCATTTT.

This CDR3 reads CAIQRGTQETQYF. The CDR3 DNA is TGTGCCATCCAGCGGGGCACCCAAGAGACCCAGTACTTC. V is TRBV7-9 and J is TRBJ2-5, with 7 bases aligning to TRBD2. Germline-derived CDR1 and CDR2 are SEHNR and FQNEAQ (reference sequence). The CDR3 spans 13 residues. The junction had 6 bases not matched to a gene; V was cut back by 10 bases and J by 1 base.

This sequence joins TRBV29-1 and TRBJ2-7, with 8 bases matching TRBD2. CDR1 SQVTM and CDR2 ANQGSEA come from the germline V gene. The length of the CDR3 is 13 residues. V lost 3 bases and J lost 3; bases outside the gene matches: 4. DNA of the CDR3: TGCAGCGTTGATGTTAGCGGGGACTACGAGCAGTACTTC. Protein product: CSVDVSGDYEQYF.